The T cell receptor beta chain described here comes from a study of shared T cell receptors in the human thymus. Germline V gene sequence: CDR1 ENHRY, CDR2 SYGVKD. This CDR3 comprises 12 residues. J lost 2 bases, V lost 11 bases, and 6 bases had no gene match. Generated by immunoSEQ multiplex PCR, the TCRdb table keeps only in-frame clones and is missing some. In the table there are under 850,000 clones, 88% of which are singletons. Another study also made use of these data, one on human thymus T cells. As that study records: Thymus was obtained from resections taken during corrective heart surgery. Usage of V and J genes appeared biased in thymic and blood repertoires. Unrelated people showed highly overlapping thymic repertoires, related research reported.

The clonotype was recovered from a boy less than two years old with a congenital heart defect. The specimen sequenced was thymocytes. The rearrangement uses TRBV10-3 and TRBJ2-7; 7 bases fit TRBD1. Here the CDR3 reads CAAGTVTYEQYF. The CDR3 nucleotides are TGTGCCGCCGGGACAGTTACCTACGAGCAGTACTTC.